This T cell receptor beta chain was found in a study of blood T cell repertoires in COVID-19. About the study: Acute and convalescent COVID-19 samples came from the United States, Italy and Spain. Sources were T cells, B-cell-depleted T cells, or PBMCs; the material itself was cDNA or gDNA.

Original analysis: Nucleated cell counts were estimated from reference gene primer amplification. The table came from immunoSEQ multiplex PCR; TCRdb's copy has only in-frame clones and leaves some out. V, J and clone size reflect that table, while D and trimming were determined from the DNA. The sample records 150,000 to 200,000 clones, approximately 91% being singletons. The CDR3 loop spans 14 amino acids. Germline V gene lookup returns CDR1 SGHRS and CDR2 YFSETQ. The ends were cut back, 0 bases at V and 4 bases at J, with 11 bases in the middle. The J gene is TRBJ2-7, the V gene TRBV5-1, with D maybe TRBD2 (5 bases). The sequence came from a young man with acute or convalescent COVID-19. The specimen sequenced was peripheral blood. CDR3 DNA sequence: TGCGCCAGCAGCTTGGGGGGAGCGGTTTACGAGCAGTACTTC. Translation: CASSLGGAVYEQYF. Based on the CDR3 plus reference TRBV5-1 and TRBJ2-7, the full variable domain is KAGVTQTPRYLIKTRGQQVTLSCSPISGHRSVSWYQQTPGQGLQFLFEYFSETQRNKGNFPGRFSGRQFSNSRSEMNVSTLELGDSALYLCASSLGGAVYEQYFGPGTRLTVT.